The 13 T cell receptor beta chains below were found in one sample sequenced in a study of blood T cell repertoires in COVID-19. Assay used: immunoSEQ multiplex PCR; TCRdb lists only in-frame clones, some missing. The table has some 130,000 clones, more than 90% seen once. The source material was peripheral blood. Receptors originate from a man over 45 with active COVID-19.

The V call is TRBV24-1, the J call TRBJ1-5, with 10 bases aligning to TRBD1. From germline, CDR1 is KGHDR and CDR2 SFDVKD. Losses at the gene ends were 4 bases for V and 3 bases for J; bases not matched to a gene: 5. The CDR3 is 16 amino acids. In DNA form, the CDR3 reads TGTGCCACCAGTGACCCCGGGACAGGGGACAATCAGCCCCAGCATTTT. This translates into CATSDPGTGDNQPQHF.

CDR3 sequence (DNA): TGTGCCAGCAGCAATCCCGGGGAGACCCAGTACTTC. This codes for CASSNPGETQYF. The V gene is TRBV21-1, the J gene TRBJ2-5; the table's D call of TRBD2 was not tested on the DNA. TRBV21-1 is labeled a pseudogene. The CDR3 is 12 amino acids.

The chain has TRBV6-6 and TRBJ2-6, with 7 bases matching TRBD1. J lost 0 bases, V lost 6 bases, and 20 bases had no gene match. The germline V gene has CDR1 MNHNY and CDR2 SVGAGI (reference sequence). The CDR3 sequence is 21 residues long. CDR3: CASSRQTTGRPSYSGANVLTF. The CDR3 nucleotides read TGTGCCAGCAGCCGCCAAACGACAGGGCGCCCCTCTTACTCTGGGGCCAACGTCCTGACTTTC.

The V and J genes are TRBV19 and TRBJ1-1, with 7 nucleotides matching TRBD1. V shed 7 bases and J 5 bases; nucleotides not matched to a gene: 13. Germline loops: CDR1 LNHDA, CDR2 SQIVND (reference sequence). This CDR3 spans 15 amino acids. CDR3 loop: CASTDVGGGGTEAFF. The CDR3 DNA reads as TGTGCCAGTACGGACGTTGGAGGGGGCGGAACTGAAGCTTTCTTT.

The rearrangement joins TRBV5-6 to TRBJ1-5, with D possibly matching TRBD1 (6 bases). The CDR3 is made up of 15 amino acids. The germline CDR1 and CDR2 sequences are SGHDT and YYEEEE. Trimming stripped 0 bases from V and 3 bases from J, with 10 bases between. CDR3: CASSLGRGHNQPQHF. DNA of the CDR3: TGTGCCAGCAGCTTGGGCAGGGGACACAATCAGCCCCAGCATTTT.

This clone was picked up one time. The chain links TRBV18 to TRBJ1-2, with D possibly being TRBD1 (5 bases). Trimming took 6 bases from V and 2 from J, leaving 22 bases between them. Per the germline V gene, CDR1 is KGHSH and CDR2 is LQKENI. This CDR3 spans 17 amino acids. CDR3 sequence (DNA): TGTGCCAGCTCCCCCCTGGGGGAGGGTGGTTCAAACTATGGCTACACCTTC. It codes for CASSPLGEGGSNYGYTF.

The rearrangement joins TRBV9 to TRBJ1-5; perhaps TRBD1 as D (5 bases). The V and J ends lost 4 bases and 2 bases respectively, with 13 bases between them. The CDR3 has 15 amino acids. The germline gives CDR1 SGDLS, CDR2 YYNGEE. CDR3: CASSQGNEGNQPQHF. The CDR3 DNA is TGTGCCAGCAGCCAGGGCAACGAGGGCAATCAGCCCCAGCATTTT.

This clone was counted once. For the CDR3, the DNA is TGTGCCACCTCTGCTTTAGATGTGGGCTACACCTTC. Translated: CATSALDVGYTF. The chain links TRBV6-5 to TRBJ1-2, with D hard to call. Trimming removed 10 bases from V and 8 bases from J, with 17 bases in between. Germline loops: CDR1 MNHEY, CDR2 SVGAGI. This CDR3 is 12 amino acids long.

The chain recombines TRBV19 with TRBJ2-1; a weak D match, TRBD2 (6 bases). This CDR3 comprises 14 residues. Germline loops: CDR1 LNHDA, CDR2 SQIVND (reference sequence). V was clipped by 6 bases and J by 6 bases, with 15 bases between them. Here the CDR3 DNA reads TGTGCCAGTAGGATGGCGGGGAGATCCAATGAGCAGTTCTTC. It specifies CASRMAGRSNEQFF.

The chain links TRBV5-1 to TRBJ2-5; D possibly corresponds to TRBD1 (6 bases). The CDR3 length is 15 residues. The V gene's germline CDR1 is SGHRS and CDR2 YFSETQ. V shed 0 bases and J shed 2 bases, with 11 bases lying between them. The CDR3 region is CASSLGGRGQETQYF. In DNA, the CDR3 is TGCGCCAGCAGCTTGGGGGGCAGGGGACAAGAGACCCAGTACTTC. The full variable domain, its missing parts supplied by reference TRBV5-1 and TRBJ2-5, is KAGVTQTPRYLIKTRGQQVTLSCSPISGHRSVSWYQQTPGQGLQFLFEYFSETQRNKGNFPGRFSGRQFSNSRSEMNVSTLELGDSALYLCASSLGGRGQETQYFGPGTRLLVL.

This CDR3 is CASEVTYGYTF. CDR3 nucleotides: TGTGCCAGCGAGGTAACCTATGGCTACACCTTC. This sequence joins TRBV12-3 or TRBV12-4 and TRBJ1-2, with D uncertain. The CDR3 runs 11 residues. Between the trimmed V and J ends, which lost 8 bases and 4 bases, there was a span of 8 bases.

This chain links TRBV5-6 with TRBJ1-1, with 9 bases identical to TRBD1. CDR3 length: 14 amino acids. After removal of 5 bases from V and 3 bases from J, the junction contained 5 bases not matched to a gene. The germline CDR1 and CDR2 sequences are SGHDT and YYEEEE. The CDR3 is CASRRDRVDTEAFF. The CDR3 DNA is TGTGCCAGCAGGCGGGACAGGGTGGACACTGAAGCTTTCTTT.

The DNA for the CDR3 is TGTGCCAGCAGTTCTTACACATATGAGCAGTTCTTC. Encoded protein: CASSSYTYEQFF. J is TRBJ2-1 and V is TRBV27; D unclear. Deletions cut 4 bases from V and 8 bases from J, with 9 bases between. Germline V lookup: CDR1 MNHEY, CDR2 SMNVEV (reference sequence). The CDR3 is made up of 12 amino acids.